This is a list of T cell receptor beta chains from one sample in a study of Ad26.COV2.S vaccination and SARS-CoV-2 variants. The table came from immunoSEQ multiplex PCR; TCRdb's copy has only in-frame clones and leaves some out. The sample yields around 450,000 clones, roughly nine tenths seen once. This specimen consisted of peripheral blood, obtained in a trial of Ad26.COV2.S vaccine versus placebo. These receptors came from a person between 18 and 65 years old who received the Ad26.COV2.S COVID-19 vaccine or a placebo. The CDR3 runs from the conserved cysteine through the conserved F or W. A D gene is named only where the DNA matches it firmly. Size values are once, few and many counts, or a class for expanded clones, and some rows have none.

d_call | clone_size | j_call | v_call | cdr3_aa | cdr3_nt
NA | once | TRBJ2-3 | TRBV14 | CASSQGVIAQYF | TGTGCCAGCAGCCAAGGCGTAATCGCGCAGTATTTT
TRBD1 | NA | TRBJ2-3 | TRBV4-1 | CASSRGQGGKLAQYF | TGCGCCAGCAGCCGGGGACAGGGGGGAAAGTTGGCGCAGTATTTT
NA | NA | TRBJ2-7 | TRBV27 | CASSLVGQNSYEQYF | TGTGCCAGCAGTTTAGTGGGTCAGAACTCCTACGAGCAGTACTTC
NA | few | TRBJ2-7 | TRBV6-5 | CASSYPDKTGSYEQYF | TGTGCCAGCAGTTACCCCGACAAGACAGGATCCTACGAGCAGTACTTC
TRBD1 | NA | TRBJ1-2 | TRBV28 | CASSWTGSVWYGYTF | TGTGCCAGCAGTTGGACAGGGTCGGTTTGGTATGGCTACACCTTC
NA | NA | TRBJ2-1 | TRBV27 | CASSLRVYQEGSYNEQFF | TGTGCCAGCAGTTTACGGGTATACCAGGAGGGCTCCTACAATGAGCAGTTCTTC
TRBD1 | NA | TRBJ1-2 | TRBV6-5 | CASSSPGRGLGYTF | TGTGCCAGCAGTTCTCCAGGCAGGGGGCTTGGCTACACCTTC
NA | NA | TRBJ1-5 | TRBV18 | CASSPTGTSLGRPQHF | TGTGCCAGCTCACCGACTGGGACTTCACTGGGTCGGCCCCAGCATTTT
NA | NA | TRBJ2-2 | TRBV30 | CAWSVVGVGELFF | TGTGCCTGGAGTGTTGTTGGGGTCGGGGAGCTGTTTTTT
NA | NA | TRBJ2-1 | TRBV19 | CASSIRLAPNEQFF | TGTGCCAGTAGTATTCGGCTAGCACCCAATGAGCAGTTCTTC
NA | NA | TRBJ2-3 | TRBV11-3 | CASSLGDFSTDTQYF | TGTGCCAGCAGCTTAGGGGACTTTTCCACTGATACGCAGTATTTT
NA | NA | TRBJ1-2 | TRBV19 | CASSLFEFYGYTF | TGTGCCAGTAGCCTCTTCGAATTCTATGGCTACACCTTC
TRBD1 | NA | TRBJ2-7 | TRBV11-2 | CASSFGSGTGEIGQYF | TGTGCCAGCAGCTTTGGTTCAGGGACAGGGGAAATCGGGCAGTACTTC
TRBD1 | few | TRBJ2-3 | TRBV6-5 | CASSLQGTSTDTQYF | TGTGCCAGCAGTCTACAGGGGACCTCCACAGATACGCAGTATTTT
NA | NA | TRBJ2-6 | TRBV3-1/TRBV3-2 | CASSQAQLAISGANVLTF | TGTGCCAGCAGCCAAGCGCAGCTTGCAATCTCTGGGGCCAACGTCCTGACTTTC
NA | NA | TRBJ2-6 | TRBV10-3 | CASTDSSGANVLTF | TGTGCCAGCACGGACAGCTCTGGGGCCAACGTCCTGACTTTC
NA | once | TRBJ2-1 | TRBV11-2 | CASRLGLGNYNEQFF | TGTGCCAGCAGGTTGGGCCTAGGGAACTACAATGAGCAGTTCTTC
NA | NA | TRBJ1-1 | TRBV28 | CASSFQTGGNTEAFF | TGTGCCAGCAGTTTTCAAACTGGGGGGAACACTGAAGCTTTCTTT
TRBD2 | NA | TRBJ2-1 | TRBV29-1 | CSVDFTSGGAGDEQFF | TGCAGCGTTGATTTTACCAGCGGGGGGGCCGGGGATGAGCAGTTCTTC
TRBD2 | NA | TRBJ2-1 | TRBV3-1/TRBV3-2 | CASSQVAAGAREQFF | TGTGCCAGCAGCCAAGTTGCAGCGGGAGCCCGCGAGCAGTTCTTC
TRBD1 | NA | TRBJ1-1 | TRBV5-5 | CASGRTGDRGTEAFF | TGTGCCAGCGGCCGTACAGGGGATCGCGGCACTGAAGCTTTCTTT
TRBD1 | NA | TRBJ1-2 | TRBV19 | CASSVNRQGTNGYTF | TGTGCCAGTAGTGTAAATCGACAGGGCACGAATGGCTACACCTTC
NA | NA | TRBJ1-1 | TRBV6-5 | CASSSRENTEAFF | TGTGCCAGCAGTAGCAGAGAGAACACTGAAGCTTTCTTT
NA | NA | TRBJ1-4 | TRBV5-1 | CASSLDSTNEKLFF | TGCGCCAGCAGCTTGGACTCCACTAATGAAAAACTGTTTTTT
NA | NA | TRBJ1-2 | TRBV10-3 | CATQGNKGYTF | TGTGCCACTCAGGGGAACAAAGGCTACACCTTC
NA | NA | TRBJ2-5 | TRBV19 | CASRVHDQETQYF | TGTGCCAGTAGGGTCCATGACCAAGAGACCCAGTACTTC
NA | NA | TRBJ2-7 | TRBV5-8 | CASSLPPYQVMTYEQYF | TGTGCCAGCAGCTTACCGCCCTATCAAGTTATGACCTACGAGCAGTACTTC
TRBD2 | NA | TRBJ2-1 | TRBV7-9 | CASSLVGTSINNEQFF | TGTGCCAGCAGCTTAGTAGGGACTAGTATTAACAATGAGCAGTTCTTC
NA | once | TRBJ2-5 | TRBV3-1/TRBV3-2 | CASSQDRTKKETQYF | TGTGCCAGCAGCCAAGATCGGACAAAAAAAGAGACCCAGTACTTC
NA | NA | TRBJ1-3 | TRBV18 | CASSPQGTSGNTIYF | TGTGCCAGCTCACCACAGGGAACCTCTGGAAACACCATATATTTT
NA | once | TRBJ2-3 | TRBV14 | CASSQRGWPTDTQYF | TGTGCCAGCAGCCAACGGGGGTGGCCTACAGATACGCAGTATTTT